This TCR beta chain stems from a study of cytomegalovirus exposure and HLA in healthy donors (dated 2017 in TCRdb). Study-wide context: A later analysis indicated that the 90 to 150 validation repertoires were generated on the platform also employed for the 600 to 750 repertoires of the first cohort. High-throughput TCR immunosequencing, statistical association of individual TCRs with disease status, and machine learning were combined to predict cytomegalovirus infection status. Along with the 666-subject first cohort, a separate validation cohort of about 110 different subjects was used. The study aimed to test whether signatures of past pathogen exposure could be identified by cataloging public T cell receptors. Results the study describes overall, beyond this receptor: The study gave a list of more than 150 TCR beta chains associated with cytomegalovirus. According to the authors, the approach could potentially be generalized to other disease states and immunological phenotypes. Three of the identified cytomegalovirus-associated TCR beta chains were confirmed in vitro to be specific for cytomegalovirus antigens. The classifier was reported to diagnose cytomegalovirus status with high specificity and sensitivity in both the original cohort and the validation cohort. All 120 or so repertoires were used to score co-occurrence in the validation cohort in a later analysis, because that analysis had no HLA typing for the cohort. Across donors, most TCR sequences were observed very rarely, whereas some public TCRs were present in many individuals. Of the cluster scores, approximately 95% were above 0 in a later analysis, which found that TCRs clustered in the first cohort also tended to co-occur in the 95 to 150 validation repertoires.

The library was prepared using the immunoSEQ multiplex PCR assay. The authors' analysis ran thus. A statistical classification framework was built to diagnose cytomegalovirus status from the catalog of TCR beta chain sequences. Not all clones reach the TCRdb copy of this immuneACCESS table, which keeps in-frame sequences only. Checked studies attribute under half of the gap to unresolved V genes and leave the rest unexplained. Clone size and V and J calls were adopted from that table, with D and trimming inferred from the DNA. The sample profile shows over 50,000 clones; about 91% of them were found once. The ten largest clones capture roughly 5.2% of the sample. Turning to this clone: Its binding antigen is unknown. Base qualities are missing; no much larger clone stands one base away.

Separate from the roughly 660-subject first cohort, the validation cohort of roughly 120 subjects was the group to which the donors belonged. The source of this sequence is a young man in good health and CMV-seropositive. Specimen: PBMCs.

In nucleotides, the sequence is TGTGCCAGCAGTCGGACAGCCGGGACAGGGGGCGGCGAGCAGTACTTC. It codes for CASSRTAGTGGGEQYF. The chain is encoded by TRBV11-2 joined to TRBJ2-7; 12 middle bases align to TRBD1. The CDR3 measures 16 amino acids from cysteine to phenylalanine. Just CDR3 DNA is preserved here, 48 bases in frame from base 1. Trimmed from V: 6 bases; trimmed from J: 6 bases; junction bases lacking a gene match: 12. Looking up the germline V gene yields CDR1 SGHAT and CDR2 FQNNGV.